This T cell receptor (beta chain) comes out of a study of high-grade serous ovarian cancer treatment subgroups. Sequenced by immunoSEQ multiplex PCR; TCRdb stores in-frame clones only, minus some. The data contain 8,000 to 10,000 clones, about two thirds of them singletons. The tumor samples were collected prior to definitive surgery or chemotherapy. The CDR3 is made up of 13 amino acids. The trim removed 7 bases at V and 8 bases at J, leaving 10 bases unmatched. The germline CDR1 and CDR2 sequences are MDHEN and SYDVKM. The receptor's source is a human donor with high-grade serous ovarian cancer. The J gene is TRBJ1-2, the V gene TRBV28; 7 positions match TRBD1. Sequences were obtained from tumor tissue. Written as DNA, the CDR3 is TGTGCCAGCACCGATGTGACAGGGATAGGCTACACCTTC. This gives the protein CASTDVTGIGYTF.